The present T cell receptor beta chain was sequenced within a study of blood T cell repertoires in COVID-19. Study-level background: Sources were T cells, B-cell-depleted T cells, or PBMCs; the material itself was cDNA or gDNA.

Assay: immunoSEQ multiplex PCR; the TCRdb copy retains only in-frame clones and omits some. The sample yields some 160,000 clones, 88% seen once. Cohort allocation depended upon clinical history that participants reported. J gave up 3 bases and V 5 bases, and 9 bases lay outside the gene matches. There are 16 residues in the CDR3. Germline V gives CDR1 SGHNT, CDR2 YENEEA. This clone has more than one count but fewer than ten. The V and J genes are TRBV11-3 and TRBJ1-1, with 10 bases that match TRBD1. The specimen was PBMCs or T cells enriched from blood (not recorded which). The clonotype comes from a woman in her forties or fifties who had recovered from COVID-19. Here the CDR3 DNA reads TGTGCCAGCAGCCGCCGGGACAGGGGACAGGACACTGAAGCTTTCTTT. It encodes CASSRRDRGQDTEAFF.